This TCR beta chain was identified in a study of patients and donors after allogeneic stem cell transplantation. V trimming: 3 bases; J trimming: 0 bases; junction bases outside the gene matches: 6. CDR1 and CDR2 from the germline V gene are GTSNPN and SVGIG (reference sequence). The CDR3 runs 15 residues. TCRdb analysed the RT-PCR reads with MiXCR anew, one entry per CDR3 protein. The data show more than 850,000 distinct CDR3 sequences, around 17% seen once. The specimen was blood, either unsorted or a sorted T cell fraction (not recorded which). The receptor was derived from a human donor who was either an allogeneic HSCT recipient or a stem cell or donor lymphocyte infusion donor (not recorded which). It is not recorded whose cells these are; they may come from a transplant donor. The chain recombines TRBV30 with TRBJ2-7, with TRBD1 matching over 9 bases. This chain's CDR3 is CAWRKRTGDSYEQYF. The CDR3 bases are TGTGCCTGGAGGAAGAGGACAGGGGACTCCTACGAGCAGTACTTC.